The 9 T cell receptor beta chains presented below share a single source sample, sequenced in a study of CD8 T cells in Susac syndrome. RNA amounts of about 0.5 to 1 ug underwent reverse transcription with random hexamers. MiXCR, run by TCRdb on the immunoSEQ multiplex PCR reads, gives a single entry per CDR3 protein. In the table there are about 150,000 distinct CDR3 sequences, 95% to 96% of which are singletons. Sequenced sample: CD8+ T cells from PBMCs. Receptors originate from a human donor with multiple sclerosis.

This sequence joins TRBV6-6 and TRBJ1-2; 8 positions match TRBD1. This CDR3 spans 15 amino acids. V lost 4 bases to trimming and J lost 6 bases; unmatched junction nucleotides: 10. In germline, CDR1 is MNHNY, CDR2 SVGAGI (reference sequence). The CDR3 DNA follows: TGTGCCAGCAGTTCCACTTCGAAGACAGGGGATGGCTACACCTTC. The encoded protein is CASSSTSKTGDGYTF.

V gene TRBV2 combines with J gene TRBJ2-1, with unresolved D. CDR1 SNHLY and CDR2 FYNNEI come from the germline V gene. This CDR3 region has 12 residues. V shed 2 bases and J shed 7 bases, with 6 bases lying between them. The CDR3 loop reads CASSELRNEQFF. As DNA, the CDR3 is TGTGCCAGCAGTGAATTGAGGAATGAGCAGTTCTTC.

This chain uses TRBV6-2 or TRBV6-3 with TRBJ2-7; D is ambiguous. Trimming left V 0 bases short and J 6 bases short, with 12 bases between. From germline, CDR1 is MNHEY and CDR2 SVGEGT. The CDR3 is 14 amino acids. The CDR3: CASSYSGPSAEQYV. The CDR3 DNA is TGTGCCAGCAGTTACTCGGGTCCCTCGGCCGAGCAGTACGTC.

V usage is TRBV20-1 and J usage is TRBJ2-1, with D possibly matching TRBD1 (5 bases). Germline CDR1 and CDR2: DFQATT and SNEGSKA (reference sequence). The CDR3 runs 14 residues. Trimming left V 3 bases short and J 4 bases short, with 13 bases between. This CDR3 is CSASLGREYNEQFF. CDR3 nucleotide sequence: TGCAGTGCTAGCCTCGGCAGGGAATACAATGAGCAGTTCTTC.

The chain couples TRBV11-2 to TRBJ2-2, with 9 bases fitting TRBD1. Trimming took 4 bases from V and 5 from J; bases not matched to a gene: 5. The germline V gene has CDR1 SGHAT and CDR2 FQNNGV. The CDR3 length is 15 residues. This CDR3 is CASSSRQGVTGELFF. The CDR3 nucleotides are TGTGCCAGCAGCTCGAGACAGGGGGTTACCGGGGAGCTGTTTTTT.

The chain is built from TRBV14 and TRBJ2-1; D possibly corresponds to TRBD1 (6 bases). Between the trimmed V and J ends, which lost 4 bases and 9 bases, there was a span of 16 bases. Germline V gene lookup returns CDR1 SGHDN and CDR2 FVKESK. The length of the CDR3 is 14 residues. The CDR3 coding sequence is TGTGCCAGCAGCCCACCCAACAGGGATGGTGAGCAGTTCTTC. Residues: CASSPPNRDGEQFF.

DNA of the CDR3: TGTGCCAGCAGCGTAACGCCCTCAAAATCTAACTATGGCTACACCTTC. Translated: CASSVTPSKSNYGYTF. This chain links TRBV9 with TRBJ1-2, with D unresolved. There are 16 residues in the CDR3. Germline V gene lookup returns CDR1 SGDLS and CDR2 YYNGEE. V was shortened by 1 base and J by 0 bases, with 13 bases between the two germline ends.

The J gene is TRBJ1-2, the V gene TRBV20-1; 10 bases align to TRBD1. CDR3 length: 12 residues. Per the germline V gene, CDR1 is DFQATT and CDR2 is SNEGSKA (reference sequence). This CDR3 is CSLGTGDWGYTF. For the CDR3, the DNA is TGCAGCCTCGGGACAGGGGATTGGGGCTACACCTTC.

V usage is TRBV6-4 and J usage is TRBJ2-1, with a possible D match to TRBD1 (5 bases). V was cut by 0 bases and J by 6 bases, with 12 bases left in between. The germline V gene has CDR1 MRHNA and CDR2 SNTAGT. The CDR3 is 15 residues long. The CDR3 DNA reads TGTGCCAGCAGTGACTCGCCAGGGCACGGCAATGAGCAGTTCTTC. Its translation is CASSDSPGHGNEQFF.